These T cell receptor beta chains were read from a single sample in a study of blood T cells in healthy people across ages. TCRdb recomputed calls from the 5' RACE reads with MiXCR, one row per CDR3 protein. The repertoire has some 920,000 distinct CDR3 sequences, roughly half of them found once; the top ten carry 20% to 25%. Sequencing input: blood. The receptors were gathered from a woman in her fifties or sixties in good health. The CDR3 runs from the conserved cysteine through the conserved F or W. The D gene is left open where the match is weak. Clone sizes are given selectively: once, few, many, or a class where the clone is expanded.

TRBV7-2	NA	NA	TRBJ2-3	TGTGCCAGCAGCTCCTTCCGGGGCACAGATACGCAGTATTTT	CASSSFRGTDTQYF
TRBV6-6	TRBD2	NA	TRBJ2-7	TGTGCCAGCATTGCGGGAGATGCTGGCTACGAGCAGTACTTC	CASIAGDAGYEQYF
TRBV29-1	NA	NA	TRBJ1-1	TGCAGCGTTGTAATATCGATGAACACTGAAGCTTTCTTT	CSVVISMNTEAFF
TRBV18	NA	once	TRBJ2-5	TGTGCCAGCTCACCGCGTGTAGGACTCTCCGGTGAGGAGACCCAGTACTTC	CASSPRVGLSGEETQYF
TRBV10-1	TRBD2	NA	TRBJ2-5	TGCGCCAGCAGCGCGGGACTAGCGGGAGATGAGACCCAGTACTTC	CASSAGLAGDETQYF
TRBV18	NA	NA	TRBJ2-3	TGTGCCAGCTCACCAAGTTTGACGGGGGCAGATACGCAGTATTTT	CASSPSLTGADTQYF
TRBV7-2	NA	few	TRBJ2-5	TGTGCCAGCAGCTTAATAGTTAGCCCAAACCAAGAGACCCAGTACTTC	CASSLIVSPNQETQYF
TRBV6-2/TRBV6-3	TRBD2	NA	TRBJ2-7	TGTGCCAGCAGGGGAAGCGGGAGAACAGGCGAGCAGTACTTC	CASRGSGRTGEQYF
TRBV28	NA	NA	TRBJ2-7	TGTGCCAGCAGTTGGGGGGGCACCGTCTCCTACGAGCAGTACTTC	CASSWGGTVSYEQYF
TRBV11-1	NA	NA	TRBJ2-5	TGTGCCAGCAGCCCCCGGGACAAACAAGAGACCCAGTACTTC	CASSPRDKQETQYF
TRBV20-1	TRBD2	few	TRBJ2-1	TGCAGTGCTAGAGGGACTAGCGGGAGCTATGAGCAGTTCTTC	CSARGTSGSYEQFF
TRBV7-3	TRBD2	few	TRBJ2-3	TGTGCCAGCAGCACCCGGGGACTAGCGGGAGCATCGACAGATACGCAGTATTTT	CASSTRGLAGASTDTQYF
TRBV6-1	TRBD2	NA	TRBJ2-5	TGTGCCAGCAGTCCCTCATCGGGACTAGCGGGAGGGTCCACCAGGGAGACCCAGTACTTC	CASSPSSGLAGGSTRETQYF
TRBV20-1	NA	NA	TRBJ2-4	TGCAGTGCTAGTTCGGGGGGCGATCCCTCAAACATTCAGTACTTC	CSASSGGDPSNIQYF
TRBV28	NA	NA	TRBJ2-5	TGTGCCAGCAGTGACCCTCCCCGCGGACCAGAGACCCAGTACTTC	CASSDPPRGPETQYF
TRBV12-3/TRBV12-4	TRBD2	few	TRBJ2-3	TGTGCCAGCAGCCCGACCAGGCGGGAGCTAGATACGCAGTATTTT	CASSPTRRELDTQYF
TRBV11-1	NA	NA	TRBJ2-3	TGTACCAGCAGCTTAGGACAAAGCACAGATACGCAGTATTTT	CTSSLGQSTDTQYF
TRBV20-1	NA	NA	TRBJ1-2	TGCAGTGCTAGAGATCGCCGAAACCAGGCTTATGGCTACACCTTC	CSARDRRNQAYGYTF
TRBV25-1	NA	NA	TRBJ2-7	TGTGCCAGCAGTCAGGGTGGATTGTACGAGCAGTACTTC	CASSQGGLYEQYF
TRBV7-2	NA	NA	TRBJ2-6	TGTGCCAGCAGCTTTCCCCCTGGGGCCAACGTCCTGACTTTC	CASSFPPGANVLTF
TRBV3-1	NA	NA	TRBJ1-5	TGTGCCAGCAGCCGAAACGACAGGAATTCACCCCTCCATTTT	CASSRNDRNSPLHF
TRBV29-1	TRBD2	NA	TRBJ2-7	TGCAGCGTTATTGGACTAGCGGGAGGCGAGCAGTACTTC	CSVIGLAGGEQYF
TRBV7-2	NA	NA	TRBJ2-5	TGTGCCAGCAGGGTCGCCCCTCCCTCACAAGAGACCCAGTACTTC	CASRVAPPSQETQYF
TRBV18	TRBD2	NA	TRBJ2-7	TGTGCCAGCTCACCACCGGGACTAGTCGCCCCAGAGCAGTACTTC	CASSPPGLVAPEQYF
TRBV5-1	TRBD1	many	TRBJ1-4	TGCGCCAGCAGCTTGTGGGACAGCGATCGGCGGAAACTGTTTTTT	CASSLWDSDRRKLFF
TRBV27	TRBD2	NA	TRBJ2-7	TGTGCCAGCAGTTTTCTCACCACTAGCGGGATGGCCTACGAGCAGTACTTC	CASSFLTTSGMAYEQYF
TRBV20-1	TRBD1	NA	TRBJ1-6	TGCAGTGCTAGAGCCACCGGGACAGGGTATAATTCACCCCTCCACTTT	CSARATGTGYNSPLHF
TRBV11-2	NA	NA	TRBJ1-2	TGTGCCAGCAGTCGGGCCCTCCTAACGTGGGGCTACACCTTC	CASSRALLTWGYTF
TRBV28	NA	many	TRBJ2-3	TGTGCCAGCAGTTTGACTGGAACTAGCACAGATACGCAGTATTTT	CASSLTGTSTDTQYF
TRBV5-1	NA	NA	TRBJ2-1	TGCGCCAGCAGCGTGAGTAGTCGGTCCAATGAGCAGTTCTTC	CASSVSSRSNEQFF
TRBV10-3	TRBD1	few	TRBJ2-6	TGTGCCATCAGTGAACAGGGGGCCTATGGGGCCAACGTCCTGACTTTC	CAISEQGAYGANVLTF
TRBV7-9	TRBD2	NA	TRBJ2-6	TGTGCCAGCAGCTTAGCCTTTGGACTAGCGGGAGAATTTGGGGCCAACGTCCTGACTTTC	CASSLAFGLAGEFGANVLTF
TRBV7-2	NA	few	TRBJ2-3	TGTGCCAGCAGCTTAAATCGAGCGGCCACAGATACGCAGTATTTT	CASSLNRAATDTQYF
TRBV12-3/TRBV12-4	NA	NA	TRBJ1-5	TGTGCCAGCAGCGGAGGGGGGTATCAGCCCCAGCATTTT	CASSGGGYQPQHF
TRBV12-3/TRBV12-4	NA	few	TRBJ2-6	TGTGCCAGCAGCCCAACCCGGGCTGGGGCCAACGTCCTGACTTTC	CASSPTRAGANVLTF
TRBV10-2	NA	NA	TRBJ1-5	TGCGCCAGCAGTGAGTCCCAACATAGCAGCAATCAGCCCCAGCATTTT	CASSESQHSSNQPQHF
TRBV9	TRBD2	few	TRBJ2-1	TGTGCCAGCAGCGTAGGGACTAGGGGTGAGCAGTTCTTC	CASSVGTRGEQFF
TRBV20-1	TRBD2	NA	TRBJ2-3	TGCAGTGCTTTGACTAGCGGGGGCACAGATACGCAGTATTTT	CSALTSGGTDTQYF
TRBV6-1	NA	few	TRBJ2-7	TGTGCCAGCAGTGAAGGGGGGGACAACTACGAGCAGTACTTC	CASSEGGDNYEQYF
TRBV19	NA	NA	TRBJ2-3	TGTGCCAGTAGACAGGGACCGTCGGATACGCAGTATTTT	CASRQGPSDTQYF
TRBV5-1	NA	NA	TRBJ2-3	TGCGCCAGCAGCAAGACTAGTTTGAGCACAGATACGCAGTATTTT	CASSKTSLSTDTQYF
TRBV7-8	NA	NA	TRBJ1-1	TGTGCCAGCAGCTTACCCCAAAAAAACACTGAAGCTTTCTTT	CASSLPQKNTEAFF
TRBV10-3	NA	NA	TRBJ1-6	TGTGCCATCAGCAGGGGTGATTCACCCCTCCACTTT	CAISRGDSPLHF
TRBV28	NA	NA	TRBJ1-2	TGTGCCAGCAGTTTACAAACGGGGTTTGGGGGCTACACCTTC	CASSLQTGFGGYTF
TRBV7-8	NA	NA	TRBJ1-2	TGTGCCAGCAGCTTAGCGTCTCTCGAGGCCCGCTACACCTTC	CASSLASLEARYTF
TRBV7-3	NA	NA	TRBJ2-1	TGTGCCAGCAGCCATTTAGGTGGGGGCCTAAGCGCCTACAATGAGCAGTTCTTC	CASSHLGGGLSAYNEQFF
TRBV6-2/TRBV6-3	NA	many	TRBJ2-3	TGTGCCAGCAGCAACCGGGGGGATACGCAGTATTTT	CASSNRGDTQYF